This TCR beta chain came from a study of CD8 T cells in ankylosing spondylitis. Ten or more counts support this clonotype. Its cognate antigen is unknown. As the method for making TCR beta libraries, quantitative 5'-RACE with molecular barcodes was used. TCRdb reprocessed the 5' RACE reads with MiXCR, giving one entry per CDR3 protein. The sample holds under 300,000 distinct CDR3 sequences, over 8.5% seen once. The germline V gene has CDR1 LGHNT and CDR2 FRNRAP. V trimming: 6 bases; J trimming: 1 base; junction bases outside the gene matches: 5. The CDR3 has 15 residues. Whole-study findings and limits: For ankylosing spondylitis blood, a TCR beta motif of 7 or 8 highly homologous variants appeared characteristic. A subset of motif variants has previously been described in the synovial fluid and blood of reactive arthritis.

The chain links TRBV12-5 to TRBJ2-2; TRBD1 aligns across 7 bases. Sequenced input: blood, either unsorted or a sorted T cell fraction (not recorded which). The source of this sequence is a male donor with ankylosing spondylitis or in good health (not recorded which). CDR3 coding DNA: TGTGCTAGTGGACAAACAGGGGAGAACACCGGGGAGCTGTTTTTT. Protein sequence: CASGQTGENTGELFF.